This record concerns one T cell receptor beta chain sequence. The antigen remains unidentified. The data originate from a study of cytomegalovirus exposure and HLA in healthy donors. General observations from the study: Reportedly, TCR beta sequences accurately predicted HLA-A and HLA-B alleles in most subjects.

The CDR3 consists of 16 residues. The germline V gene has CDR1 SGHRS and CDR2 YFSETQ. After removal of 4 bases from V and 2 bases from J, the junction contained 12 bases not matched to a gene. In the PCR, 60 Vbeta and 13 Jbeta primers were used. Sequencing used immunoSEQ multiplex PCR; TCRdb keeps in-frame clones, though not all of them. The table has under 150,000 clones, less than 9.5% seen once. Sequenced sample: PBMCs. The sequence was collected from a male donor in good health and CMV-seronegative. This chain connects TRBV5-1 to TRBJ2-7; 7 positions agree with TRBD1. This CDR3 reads CASSLDRTSPAYEQYF. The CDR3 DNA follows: TGCGCCAGCAGCCTGGACAGGACCTCCCCGGCCTACGAGCAGTACTTC. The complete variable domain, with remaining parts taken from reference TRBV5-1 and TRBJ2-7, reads KAGVTQTPRYLIKTRGQQVTLSCSPISGHRSVSWYQQTPGQGLQFLFEYFSETQRNKGNFPGRFSGRQFSNSRSEMNVSTLELGDSALYLCASSLDRTSPAYEQYFGPGTRLTVT.